Each of the 20 T cell receptor beta chains below was sequenced from the same sample in a study of CD8 T cells in Susac syndrome. Roughly 0.45 to 1 ug RNA was reverse transcribed with random hexamers. TCRdb recomputed calls from the immunoSEQ multiplex PCR reads with MiXCR, one row per CDR3 protein. This table holds around 130,000 distinct CDR3 sequences, 91% found once. The sequencing input was CD8+ T cells from PBMCs. Every receptor here comes from a human donor with multiple sclerosis.

The rearrangement uses TRBV4-3 and TRBJ2-3; D call uncertain. V was shortened by 4 bases and J by 1 base, with 12 bases between the two germline ends. The CDR3 sequence is 15 residues long. Germline V lookup: CDR1 LGHNA, CDR2 YSLEER. The CDR3 reads CASSPGLEGTDTQYF. The CDR3 DNA reads as TGCGCCAGCAGCCCCGGTCTTGAGGGCACAGATACGCAGTATTTT.

The chain links TRBV20-1 to TRBJ2-7, with D perhaps given as TRBD1 or TRBD2 (6 bases each). CDR1 is DFQATT, CDR2 SNEGSKA, per germline (reference sequence). There are 15 residues in the CDR3. Trimming shortened V by 1 base and J by 3 bases, and 16 bases separated the two germline ends. The CDR3 spells CSARVLWGAFYEQYF. As DNA, the CDR3 is TGCAGTGCTAGAGTCCTTTGGGGGGCTTTCTACGAGCAGTACTTC.

As DNA, the CDR3 is TGTGCCAGCAGCCCACCACGTCCAGACGCCTACGAGCAGTACTTC. Amino acids: CASSPPRPDAYEQYF. The rearrangement joins TRBV27 to TRBJ2-7; D gene uncertain. The germline V gene encodes CDR1 MNHEY and CDR2 SMNVEV (reference sequence). The V end was cut by 6 bases, the J end by 2 bases, with 17 bases between. The CDR3 has 15 amino acids.

This clonotype was counted a single time. This chain links TRBV13 with TRBJ2-5, with 12 positions matching TRBD2. CDR1 is PRHDT, CDR2 FYEKMQ, per germline (reference sequence). The length of the CDR3 is 15 residues. V gave up 4 bases and J gave up 5 bases; unmatched junction bases: 5. The CDR3 bases are TGTGCCAGCAGCTCGCTAGCGGGAGGGGAGGAGACCCAGTACTTC. Protein product: CASSSLAGGEETQYF.

The rearrangement links TRBV20-1 to TRBJ1-2; TRBD1 matches 7 bases. The CDR3 is made up of 15 amino acids. Per the germline V gene, CDR1 is DFQATT and CDR2 is SNEGSKA (reference sequence). V lost 1 base and J lost 2; bases outside the gene matches: 7. Written as DNA, the CDR3 is TGCAGTGCTAGAGTATGGGACAGCACCAACTATGGCTACACCTTC. It is translated as CSARVWDSTNYGYTF.

The DNA for the CDR3 is TGTGCCAGCAGCTTGGGGACAGGGGGCCTAGACGAGCAGTACTTC. This encodes CASSLGTGGLDEQYF. V usage is TRBV27 and J usage is TRBJ2-7; 12 bases match TRBD1. Germline V gene lookup returns CDR1 MNHEY and CDR2 SMNVEV (reference sequence). This CDR3 comprises 15 residues. With 6 bases clipped from V and 5 bases from J, the junction kept 8 bases outside the gene matches.

The chain joins TRBV27 to TRBJ2-1; no clear D gene. Trimming pared 7 bases from V and 6 bases from J, leaving 19 bases between. The germline V gene encodes CDR1 MNHEY and CDR2 SMNVEV (reference sequence). The CDR3 is 15 amino acids. CDR3 bases: TGTGCCAGCAATCCTGGGTTCGGCCCGTTCAATGAGCAGTTCTTC. Its translation: CASNPGFGPFNEQFF.

V usage is TRBV5-4 and J usage is TRBJ1-1, with a weak D call TRBD1 (6 bases). V was shortened by 5 bases and J by 0 bases, with 8 bases between the two germline ends. Looked up from germline, CDR1 is SGHNT and CDR2 is YYREEE (reference sequence). The CDR3 totals 13 residues. The DNA for the CDR3 is TGTGCCAGCAGGGGACATATGAACACTGAAGCTTTCTTT. This sequence encodes CASRGHMNTEAFF. The full variable domain, in which reference TRBV5-4 and TRBJ1-1 provide the parts outside the CDR3, is ETGVTQSPTHLIKTRGQQVTLRCSSQSGHNTVSWYQQALGQGPQFIFQYYREEENGRGNFPPRFSGLQFPNYSSELNVNALELDDSALYLCASRGHMNTEAFFGQGTRLTVV.

The chain carries TRBV7-9 and TRBJ1-4; unclear D gene. CDR3 size: 17 residues. In germline, CDR1 is SEHNR, CDR2 FQNEAQ (reference sequence). The germline V and J ends were trimmed by 2 bases and 0 bases, with 13 bases remaining between them. CDR3 protein: CASSLSFPRPTNEKLFF. The CDR3 DNA is TGTGCCAGCAGCTTATCGTTCCCACGACCAACTAATGAAAAACTGTTTTTT.

The chain's CDR3 is CSARAYLAGGPWETQYF. CDR3 coding DNA: TGCAGTGCTAGGGCGTATCTAGCGGGAGGCCCCTGGGAGACCCAGTACTTC. The chain has TRBV20-1 and TRBJ2-5; 11 nucleotides match TRBD2. The trim removed 3 bases at V and 5 bases at J, leaving 14 bases unmatched. This CDR3 spans 17 amino acids. Germline CDR1 is DFQATT and CDR2 is SNEGSKA (reference sequence).

J is TRBJ1-2 and V is TRBV29-1; 7 nucleotides align to TRBD1. The CDR3 is 13 amino acids. V shed 7 bases and J 8 bases; nucleotides not matched to a gene: 13. From germline, CDR1 is SQVTM and CDR2 ANQGSEA. The CDR3, as DNA: TGCAGCGACCTAGGGGGCGCAATAGAGGGCTACACCTTC. Its protein product is CSDLGGAIEGYTF.

This sequence joins TRBV9 and TRBJ2-3; no firm D call. CDR3 length equals 14 residues. The V end was cut by 4 bases, the J end by 4 bases, with 13 bases between. Germline CDR1 is SGDLS and CDR2 is YYNGEE. CDR3: CASSIFEPPDTQYF. As DNA, the CDR3 is TGTGCCAGCAGCATATTCGAACCTCCAGATACGCAGTATTTT.

This clonotype was seen just once. The rearrangement joins TRBV20-1 to TRBJ2-3; TRBD2 matches 7 bases. V lost 0 bases to trimming and J lost 2 bases; unmatched junction nucleotides: 5. Germline CDR1 DFQATT, CDR2 SNEGSKA (reference sequence). CDR3 length equals 15 residues. The CDR3 bases are TGCAGTGCTAGAGATCACAAGCGGGACACAGATACGCAGTATTTT. Encoded protein: CSARDHKRDTDTQYF.

The V call is TRBV7-9, the J call TRBJ2-7, with D perhaps being TRBD1 or TRBD2 (5 bases each). Trimming pared 4 bases from V and 2 bases from J, leaving 15 bases between. This CDR3 is built from 15 residues. Germline V gene lookup returns CDR1 SEHNR and CDR2 FQNEAQ (reference sequence). This chain's CDR3 is CASSSSGQGTYEQYF. The CDR3 DNA is TGTGCCAGCAGCTCCTCGGGGCAGGGAACCTACGAGCAGTACTTC. The full variable domain, rest sourced from reference TRBV7-9 and TRBJ2-7, is DTGVSQNPRHKITKRGQNVTFRCDPISEHNRLYWYRQTLGQGPEFLTYFQNEAQLEKSRLLSDRFSAERPKGSFSTLEIQRTEQGDSAMYLCASSSSGQGTYEQYFGPGTRLTVT.

The chain couples TRBV19 to TRBJ1-2; TRBD1 might be the D (5 bases). The V end was cut by 9 bases, the J end by 5 bases, with 13 bases between. In germline, CDR1 is LNHDA, CDR2 SQIVND (reference sequence). The CDR3 is made up of 12 amino acids. In nucleotides, the CDR3 is TGTGCCAGCGGGGACGGGTCATATGGCTACACCTTC. This gives the protein CASGDGSYGYTF.

The chain has TRBV30 and TRBJ2-1; D ambiguous. The CDR3 has 8 amino acids. The V gene's germline CDR1 is GTSNPN and CDR2 SVGIG (reference sequence). The DNA of the CDR3 is TGTGCTTACAATGAGCAGTTCTTC. It translates to CAYNEQFF.

V usage is TRBV29-1 and J usage is TRBJ2-1; 7 bases are shared with TRBD1. J lost 7 bases, V lost 2 bases, and 11 bases had no gene match. From germline, CDR1 is SQVTM and CDR2 ANQGSEA. CDR3 length: 15 residues. The CDR3 region is CSVELRQGVENEQFF. In DNA form, the CDR3 reads TGCAGCGTTGAACTACGCCAGGGGGTTGAAAATGAGCAGTTCTTC.

The rearrangement links TRBV6-1 to TRBJ2-1; D is possibly TRBD2 (6 bases). Germline assignment: CDR1 MNHNS and CDR2 SASEGT. The CDR3 has 17 amino acids. Trimming took 7 bases from V and 0 from J, leaving 19 bases between them. The CDR3 loop reads CASTQSPAGSSYNEQFF. CDR3 in DNA: TGTGCCAGCACCCAGTCGCCAGCGGGCAGCTCCTACAATGAGCAGTTCTTC.

V is TRBV6-2 or TRBV6-3 and J is TRBJ2-5; D is undetermined. The germline CDR1 and CDR2 sequences are MNHEY and SVGEGT. The CDR3 consists of 14 residues. V was cut by 4 bases and J by 0 bases, with 9 bases left in between. CDR3 sequence reads: CASSSVGNQETQYF. The CDR3 DNA reads TGTGCCAGCAGTTCCGTGGGGAACCAAGAGACCCAGTACTTC.

This chain uses TRBV7-9 with TRBJ2-1; no clear D gene. The CDR3 runs to 12 residues. With 5 bases removed from V and 8 bases from J, the gap between germline ends came to 10 bases. Germline CDR1 reads SEHNR; CDR2 reads FQNEAQ (reference sequence). CDR3 loop: CASSARRDEQFF. The CDR3 region has the DNA TGTGCCAGCAGCGCAAGAAGGGATGAGCAGTTCTTC.